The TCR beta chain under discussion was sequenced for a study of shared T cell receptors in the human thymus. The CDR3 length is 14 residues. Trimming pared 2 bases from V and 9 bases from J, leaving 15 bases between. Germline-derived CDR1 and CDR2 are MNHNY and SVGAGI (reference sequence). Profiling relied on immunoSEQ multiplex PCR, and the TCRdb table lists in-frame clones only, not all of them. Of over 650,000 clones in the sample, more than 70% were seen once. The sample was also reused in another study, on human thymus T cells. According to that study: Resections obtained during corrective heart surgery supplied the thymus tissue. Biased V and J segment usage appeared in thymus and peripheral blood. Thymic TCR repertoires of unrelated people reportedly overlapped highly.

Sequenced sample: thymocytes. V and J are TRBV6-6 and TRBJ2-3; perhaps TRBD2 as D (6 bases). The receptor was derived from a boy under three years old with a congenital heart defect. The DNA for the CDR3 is TGTGCCAGCAGTTACAGCACTAGCTGGGGCACGCAGTATTTT. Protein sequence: CASSYSTSWGTQYF.